This T cell receptor (beta chain) was recorded in a study of technical replicates of blood from a handful of donors. With 2 bases clipped from V and 6 bases from J, the junction kept 6 bases outside the gene matches. The germline V gene has CDR1 LNHDA and CDR2 SQIVND (reference sequence). The CDR3 runs 15 residues. Assay used: immunoSEQ multiplex PCR; TCRdb lists only in-frame clones, some missing. The sample carries more than 80,000 clones, 95% recorded once. The origin of this receptor is a human donor in good health. The rearrangement uses TRBV19 and TRBJ2-1, with 8 bases identical to TRBD2. The sequenced sample was T cells isolated from PBMCs. The CDR3, as DNA: TGTGCCAGTAGTATAACTAGCGGAGGTTTCAATGAGCAGTTCTTC. The encoded protein is CASSITSGGFNEQFF.